A selection of T cell receptor beta chains follows, all from one sample in a study of T-cell reconstitution after alpha-beta-depleted transplantation in children. TCRdb redid the calling of the PCR reads with MiXCR, one entry per CDR3 protein. The sample has under 140,000 distinct CDR3 sequences; 10% are singletons. Material: PBMCs from the stem cell graft donor, obtained from the stem cell graft. All receptors derive from a human donor who donated a stem cell graft to a child with acute lymphoblastic leukemia. CDR3s include the opening cysteine and the closing phenylalanine or tryptophan. The D gene is left open where the match is weak. Clone size is not always given. Where it is, it says once, few, many or a class for expanded clones.

j_gene | abundance | v_gene | d_gene | CDR3aa | CDR3nt
TRBJ2-7 | many | TRBV6-5 | TRBD2 | CASSYGLAGTYEQYF | TGTGCCAGCAGTTACGGGCTAGCGGGGACCTACGAGCAGTACTTC
TRBJ2-5 | - | TRBV5-5 | TRBD1 | CASTMGTGSRETQYF | TGTGCCAGCACCATGGGGACAGGGTCGAGAGAGACCCAGTACTTC
TRBJ2-7 | many | TRBV6-5 | - | CASTPPGTHEQYF | TGTGCCAGCACCCCCCCGGGGACCCACGAGCAGTACTTC
TRBJ2-5 | - | TRBV5-1 | - | CASSPDRQETKYF | TGCGCCAGCAGCCCGGACAGACAAGAGACCAAGTACTTC
TRBJ2-7 | many | TRBV20-1 | - | CSANPLQGLKPNEQYF | TGCAGTGCGAACCCCCTACAGGGTCTGAAGCCCAACGAGCAGTACTTC
TRBJ2-3 | many | TRBV12-3/TRBV12-4 | - | CASSFSNEDTQYF | TGTGCCAGCAGTTTCTCAAACGAGGATACGCAGTATTTT
TRBJ2-3 | many | TRBV28 | - | CACYQSSTDTQYF | TGTGCCTGCTACCAATCTAGCACAGATACGCAGTATTTT
TRBJ2-3 | many | TRBV6-2/TRBV6-3 | TRBD1 | CASSYRDRSTDTQYF | TGTGCCAGCTCTTACCGGGACAGAAGCACAGATACGCAGTATTTT
TRBJ2-3 | many | TRBV9 | - | CASSVGRSSTDTQYF | TGTGCCAGCAGCGTAGGAAGGTCTAGCACAGATACGCAGTATTTT
TRBJ1-2 | many | TRBV20-1 | - | CSARVSEIRGYTF | TGCAGTGCTAGAGTCTCAGAAATACGAGGCTACACCTTC
TRBJ2-1 | many | TRBV5-1 | - | CASTPLNGGNEQFF | TGCGCCAGCACCCCCTTGAACGGAGGCAATGAGCAGTTCTTC
TRBJ2-3 | many | TRBV4-3 | TRBD2 | CASSQGLAGYTDTQYF | TGCGCCAGCAGCCAAGGACTAGCGGGGTACACAGATACGCAGTATTTT
TRBJ2-1 | many | TRBV20-1 | - | CSASLFGEIPNEQFF | TGCAGTGCTAGTTTATTTGGGGAGATCCCCAATGAGCAGTTCTTC
TRBJ1-1 | many | TRBV27 | - | CASSLPGMNTEAFF | TGTGCCAGCAGTTTACCGGGGATGAACACTGAAGCTTTCTTT
TRBJ2-7 | many | TRBV5-1 | TRBD2 | CASSPGGRSYEQYF | TGCGCCAGCAGCCCGGGAGGCAGATCCTACGAGCAGTACTTC
TRBJ2-7 | many | TRBV20-1 | - | CSARGPGLNSYEQYF | TGCAGTGCTAGAGGGCCAGGTCTCAACTCCTACGAGCAGTACTTC
TRBJ1-5 | many | TRBV28 | - | CASRVPIFNQPQHF | TGTGCCAGCAGGGTCCCTATATTCAATCAGCCCCAGCATTTT
TRBJ2-5 | many | TRBV9 | TRBD1 | CASSVEGQMETQYF | TGTGCCAGCAGCGTAGAGGGACAGATGGAGACCCAGTACTTC
TRBJ2-4 | few | TRBV7-3 | - | CASSSAGAKNIQYF | TGTGCCAGCAGCTCAGCGGGAGCCAAAAACATTCAGTACTTC
TRBJ2-3 | many | TRBV24-1 | TRBD2 | CATSEQTSGRVTDTQYF | TGTGCCACCAGTGAGCAGACTAGCGGGAGGGTCACAGATACGCAGTATTTT
TRBJ1-2 | many | TRBV28 | - | CASSDLYGYTF | TGTGCCAGCAGCGATCTCTATGGCTACACCTTC
TRBJ1-5 | - | TRBV21-1 | - | CASSLLGTGENNQPQHF | TGTGCCAGCAGCCTACTCGGGACAGGGGAGAACAATCAGCCCCAGCATTTT
TRBJ2-7 | many | TRBV5-1 | - | CASSWTTSYEQYF | TGCGCCAGCAGCTGGACAACCTCCTACGAGCAGTACTTC
TRBJ2-7 | - | TRBV5-1 | TRBD2 | CASSFGGSGRMYEQYF | TGCGCCAGCAGCTTTGGAGGGAGCGGGAGAATGTACGAGCAGTACTTC
TRBJ2-1 | many | TRBV6-5 | TRBD2 | CASSYSASGYYEQFF | TGTGCCAGCAGTTACTCTGCTAGCGGGTATTATGAGCAGTTCTTC
TRBJ2-3 | many | TRBV5-1 | - | CASRLTRDTQYF | TGCGCCAGCCGCCTCACTAGGGATACGCAGTATTTT
TRBJ2-1 | many | TRBV7-3 | TRBD2 | CASSSGGNEQFF | TGTGCCAGCAGCTCGGGGGGGAATGAGCAGTTCTTC
TRBJ1-5 | many | TRBV7-6 | TRBD1 | CASSLVGPGGPNNQPQHF | TGTGCCAGCAGCTTAGTAGGACCAGGGGGCCCCAACAATCAGCCCCAGCATTTT
TRBJ1-2 | many | TRBV5-1 | - | CASSLGQSNYGYTF | TGCGCCAGCAGCCTAGGACAGTCTAACTATGGCTACACCTTC
TRBJ2-7 | many | TRBV5-1 | TRBD1 | CASSIGTGGTSRYEQYF | TGCGCCAGCAGCATTGGGACAGGGGGGACGTCTCGCTACGAGCAGTACTTC
TRBJ1-2 | - | TRBV15 | - | CATSRLPDGGGYGYTF | TGTGCCACCAGCAGACTCCCCGACGGGGGGGGGTATGGCTACACCTTC
TRBJ1-1 | few | TRBV18 | - | CASSLIMSRAEAFF | TGTGCCAGCTCGCTGATAATGAGTCGTGCTGAAGCTTTCTTT
TRBJ2-2 | many | TRBV12-3/TRBV12-4 | - | CASSFRGVGELFF | TGTGCCAGCAGTTTCCGGGGAGTCGGGGAGCTGTTTTTT
TRBJ2-3 | many | TRBV5-6 | TRBD2 | CASSQGLAGSFDTQYF | TGTGCCAGCAGCCAGGGACTAGCGGGGTCTTTTGATACGCAGTATTTT
TRBJ2-7 | few | TRBV6-2/TRBV6-3 | TRBD2 | CASSYIAGVVAYEQYF | TGTGCCAGCAGTTACATAGCGGGAGTGGTGGCCTACGAGCAGTACTTC
TRBJ2-5 | many | TRBV5-6 | TRBD2 | CASTPRGGGQETQYF | TGTGCCAGCACTCCCCGGGGCGGGGGACAAGAGACCCAGTACTTC
TRBJ2-7 | many | TRBV9 | TRBD1 | CASSAWDRADEQYF | TGTGCCAGCAGCGCCTGGGACAGGGCCGACGAGCAGTACTTC
TRBJ2-5 | - | TRBV7-7 | TRBD1 | CASSFKGDRETQYF | TGTGCTAGCAGCTTCAAAGGGGACAGGGAGACCCAGTACTTC
TRBJ2-4 | many | TRBV4-3 | - | CASSQEGPVGAKNIQYF | TGCGCCAGCAGCCAAGAAGGCCCGGTGGGAGCCAAAAACATTCAGTACTTC
TRBJ2-2 | many | TRBV29-1 | TRBD1 | CSVVGTGGTGELFF | TGCAGCGTTGTTGGGACAGGGGGCACCGGGGAGCTGTTTTTT
TRBJ2-3 | few | TRBV6-1 | - | CASSEEGWGTDTQYF | TGTGCCAGCAGTGAAGAGGGGTGGGGCACAGATACGCAGTATTTT
TRBJ2-1 | many | TRBV4-3 | - | CASSQDPGKSYYNEQFF | TGCGCCAGCAGCCAAGATCCGGGGAAGAGTTATTACAATGAGCAGTTCTTC
TRBJ2-4 | - | TRBV5-1 | TRBD1 | CASSLAGGQKNIQYF | TGCGCCAGCAGCTTGGCTGGGGGACAGAAAAACATTCAGTACTTC
TRBJ2-1 | many | TRBV5-8 | - | CASSLPRGDGGNEQFF | TGTGCCAGCAGCTTGCCACGGGGCGATGGGGGAAATGAGCAGTTCTTC
TRBJ1-4 | many | TRBV4-3 | TRBD1 | CASSLGQGDEKLFF | TGCGCCAGCAGCCTGGGACAGGGGGATGAAAAACTGTTTTTT
TRBJ2-3 | many | TRBV5-1 | - | CASSLGALGTQYF | TGCGCCAGCAGCTTGGGGGCCCTTGGTACGCAGTATTTT